This T cell receptor beta chain comes out of a study of T and B cells in COVID-19 patients. TRB rearrangements were amplified by multiplex PCR with BIOMED2 TRB-A/B primers. TCRdb ran MiXCR on the multiplex PCR reads and lists one entry per CDR3 protein. The data contain thousands of distinct CDR3 sequences, roughly 25% of them singletons. From blood, roughly 250-500 ng of genomic DNA served as TRB template. Germline CDR1 is MDHEN and CDR2 is SYDVKM. V was cut by 3 bases and J by 7 bases, with 15 bases left in between. CDR3 length: 14 amino acids. The material sequenced was blood. The J gene is TRBJ2-5, the V gene TRBV28; D tentatively fits TRBD1 or TRBD2 (6 bases each). This clonotype originated in a human donor with active COVID-19. DNA of the CDR3: TGTGCCAGCAGTTTTGGAGGGGGGCAGGGGACCCAGTACTTC. This encodes CASSFGGGQGTQYF.